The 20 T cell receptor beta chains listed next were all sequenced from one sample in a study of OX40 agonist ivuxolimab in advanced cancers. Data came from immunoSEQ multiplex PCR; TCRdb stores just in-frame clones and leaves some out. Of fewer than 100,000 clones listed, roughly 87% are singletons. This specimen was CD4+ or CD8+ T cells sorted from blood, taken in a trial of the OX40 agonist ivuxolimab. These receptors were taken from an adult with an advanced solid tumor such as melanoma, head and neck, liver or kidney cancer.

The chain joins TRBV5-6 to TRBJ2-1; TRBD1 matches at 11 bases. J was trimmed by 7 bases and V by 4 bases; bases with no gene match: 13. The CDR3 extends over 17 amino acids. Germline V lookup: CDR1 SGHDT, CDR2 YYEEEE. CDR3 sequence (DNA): TGTGCCAGCAGCCCCGGGACAGGGGGATTGTTCGTGAATGAGCAGTTCTTC. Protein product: CASSPGTGGLFVNEQFF.

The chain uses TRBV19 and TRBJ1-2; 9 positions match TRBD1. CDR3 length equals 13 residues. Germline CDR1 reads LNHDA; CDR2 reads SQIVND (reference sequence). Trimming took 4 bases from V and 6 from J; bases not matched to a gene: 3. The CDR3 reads CASSTTGGNGYTF. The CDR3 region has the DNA TGTGCCAGTAGTACAACAGGGGGCAATGGCTACACCTTC.

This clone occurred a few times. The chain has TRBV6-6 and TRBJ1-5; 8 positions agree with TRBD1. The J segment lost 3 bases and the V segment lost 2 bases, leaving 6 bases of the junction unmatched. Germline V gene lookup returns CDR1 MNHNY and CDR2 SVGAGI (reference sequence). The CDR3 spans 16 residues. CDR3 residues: CASSYRTGQPNQPQHF. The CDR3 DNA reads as TGTGCCAGCAGTTACCGGACAGGGCAACCCAATCAGCCCCAGCATTTT.

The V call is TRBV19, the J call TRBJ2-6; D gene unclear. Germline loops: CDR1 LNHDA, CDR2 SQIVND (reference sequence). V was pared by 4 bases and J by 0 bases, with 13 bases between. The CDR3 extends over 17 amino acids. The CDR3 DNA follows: TGTGCCAGTAGTAGGGGTTACCCTTCCTCTGGGGCCAACGTCCTGACTTTC. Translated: CASSRGYPSSGANVLTF.

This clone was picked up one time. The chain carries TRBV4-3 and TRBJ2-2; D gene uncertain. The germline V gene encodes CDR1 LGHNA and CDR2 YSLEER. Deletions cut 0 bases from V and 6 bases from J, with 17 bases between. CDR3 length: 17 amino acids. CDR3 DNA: TGCGCCAGCAGCCAAGATCTCGCAGTTCTAACATCCGGGGAGCTGTTTTTT. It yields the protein CASSQDLAVLTSGELFF.

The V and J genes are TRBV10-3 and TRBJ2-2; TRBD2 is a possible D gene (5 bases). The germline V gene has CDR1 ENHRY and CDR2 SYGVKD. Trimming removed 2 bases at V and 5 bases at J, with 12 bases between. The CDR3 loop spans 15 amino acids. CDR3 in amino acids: CAISEGRTLTGELFF. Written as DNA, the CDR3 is TGTGCCATCAGTGAGGGGAGAACATTGACCGGGGAGCTGTTTTTT.

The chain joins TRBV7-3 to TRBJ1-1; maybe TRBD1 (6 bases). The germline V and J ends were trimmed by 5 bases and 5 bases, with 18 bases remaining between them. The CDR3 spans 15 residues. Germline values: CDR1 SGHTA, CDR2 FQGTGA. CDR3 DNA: TGTGCCAGCAGCCGTTCCGGGGGCCAGGGGACTGAAGCTTTCTTT. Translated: CASSRSGGQGTEAFF.

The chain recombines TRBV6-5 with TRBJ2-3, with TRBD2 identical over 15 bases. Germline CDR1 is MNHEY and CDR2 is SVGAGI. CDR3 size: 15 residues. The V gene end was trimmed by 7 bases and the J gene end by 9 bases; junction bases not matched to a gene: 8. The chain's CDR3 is CASIKPGLAGGTQYF. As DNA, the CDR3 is TGTGCCAGCATCAAACCGGGACTAGCGGGGGGAACGCAGTATTTT.

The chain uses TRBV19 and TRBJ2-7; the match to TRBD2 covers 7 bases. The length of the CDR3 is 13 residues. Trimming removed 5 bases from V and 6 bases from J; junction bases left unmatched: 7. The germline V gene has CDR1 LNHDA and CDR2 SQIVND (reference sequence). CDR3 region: CASSFGREGEQYF. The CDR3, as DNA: TGTGCCAGTAGTTTTGGCAGGGAGGGCGAGCAGTACTTC.

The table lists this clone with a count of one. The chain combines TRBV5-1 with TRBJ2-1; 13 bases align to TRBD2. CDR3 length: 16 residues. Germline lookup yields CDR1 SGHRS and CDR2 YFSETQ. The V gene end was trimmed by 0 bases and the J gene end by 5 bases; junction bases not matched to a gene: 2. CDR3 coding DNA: TGCGCCAGCAGCTTGGGGGGACTAGCGGGGAACAATGAGCAGTTCTTC. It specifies CASSLGGLAGNNEQFF.

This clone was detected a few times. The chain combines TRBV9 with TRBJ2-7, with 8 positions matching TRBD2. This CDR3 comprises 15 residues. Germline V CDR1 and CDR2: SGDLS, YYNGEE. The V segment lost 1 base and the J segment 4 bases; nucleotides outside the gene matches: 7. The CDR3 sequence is CASSVRSGSWYEQYF. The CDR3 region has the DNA TGTGCCAGCAGCGTACGGAGCGGGAGTTGGTACGAGCAGTACTTC.

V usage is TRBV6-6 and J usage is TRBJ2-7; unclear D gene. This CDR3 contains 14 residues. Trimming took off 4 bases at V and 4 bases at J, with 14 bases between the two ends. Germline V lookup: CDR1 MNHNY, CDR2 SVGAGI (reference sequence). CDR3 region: CASSSPSRSYEQYF. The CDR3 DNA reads TGTGCCAGCAGTTCCCCGAGCCGCTCTTACGAGCAGTACTTC.

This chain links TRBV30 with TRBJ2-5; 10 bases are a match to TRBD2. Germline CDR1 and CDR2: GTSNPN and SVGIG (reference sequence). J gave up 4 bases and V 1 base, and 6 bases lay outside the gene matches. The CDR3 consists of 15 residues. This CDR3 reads CAWSALAGVRETQYF. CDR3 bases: TGTGCCTGGAGTGCCCTAGCGGGAGTACGAGAGACCCAGTACTTC.

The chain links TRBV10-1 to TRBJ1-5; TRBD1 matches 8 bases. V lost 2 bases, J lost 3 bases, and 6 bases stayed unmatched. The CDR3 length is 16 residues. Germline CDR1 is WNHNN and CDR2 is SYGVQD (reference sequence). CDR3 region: CASSETDRVDNQPQHF. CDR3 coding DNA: TGCGCCAGCAGTGAGACGGACAGGGTAGACAATCAGCCCCAGCATTTT.

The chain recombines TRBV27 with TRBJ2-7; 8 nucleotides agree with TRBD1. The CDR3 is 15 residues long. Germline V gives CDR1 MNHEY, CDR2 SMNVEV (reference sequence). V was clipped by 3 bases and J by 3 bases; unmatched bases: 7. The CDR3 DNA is TGTGCCAGCAGTTTTGACAGGGGTGGGCTCTACGAGCAGTACTTC. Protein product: CASSFDRGGLYEQYF.

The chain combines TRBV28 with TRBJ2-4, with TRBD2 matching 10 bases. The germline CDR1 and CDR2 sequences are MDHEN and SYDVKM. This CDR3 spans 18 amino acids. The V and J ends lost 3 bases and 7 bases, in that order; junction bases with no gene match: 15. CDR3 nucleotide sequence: TGTGCCAGCAGTTTTAGTCCTAGCGGGGGCCGAGTAAGGAACATTCAGTACTTC. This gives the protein CASSFSPSGGRVRNIQYF.

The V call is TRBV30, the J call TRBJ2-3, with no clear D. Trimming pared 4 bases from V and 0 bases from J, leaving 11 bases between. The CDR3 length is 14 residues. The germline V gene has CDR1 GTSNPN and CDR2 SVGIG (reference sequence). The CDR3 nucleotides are TGTGCCTGGACCTACCCGGTTAGCACAGATACGCAGTATTTT. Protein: CAWTYPVSTDTQYF.

CDR3 sequence (DNA): TGTGCCAGCAGTTACCCCCCGCTTAGCAATCAGCCCCAGCATTTT. The encoded protein is CASSYPPLSNQPQHF. The chain recombines TRBV6-5 with TRBJ1-5; no reliable D call. The CDR3 extends over 15 amino acids. Trimming left V 2 bases short and J 0 bases short, with 8 bases between. CDR1 is MNHEY, CDR2 SVGAGI, per germline.

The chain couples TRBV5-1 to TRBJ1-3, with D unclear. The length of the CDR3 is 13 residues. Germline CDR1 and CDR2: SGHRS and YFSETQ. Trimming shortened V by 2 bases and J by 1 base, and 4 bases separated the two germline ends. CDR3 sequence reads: CASSLRSGNTIYF. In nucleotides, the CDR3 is TGCGCCAGCAGCTTAAGATCTGGAAACACCATATATTTT.

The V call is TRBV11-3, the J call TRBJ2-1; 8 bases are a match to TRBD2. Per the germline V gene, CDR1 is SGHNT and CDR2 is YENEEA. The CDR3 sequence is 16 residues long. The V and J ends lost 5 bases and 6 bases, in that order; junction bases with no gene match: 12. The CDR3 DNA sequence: TGTGCCAGCAGCCTAGGGTTGGCGGGAGGCTTCAATGAGCAGTTCTTC. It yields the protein CASSLGLAGGFNEQFF.